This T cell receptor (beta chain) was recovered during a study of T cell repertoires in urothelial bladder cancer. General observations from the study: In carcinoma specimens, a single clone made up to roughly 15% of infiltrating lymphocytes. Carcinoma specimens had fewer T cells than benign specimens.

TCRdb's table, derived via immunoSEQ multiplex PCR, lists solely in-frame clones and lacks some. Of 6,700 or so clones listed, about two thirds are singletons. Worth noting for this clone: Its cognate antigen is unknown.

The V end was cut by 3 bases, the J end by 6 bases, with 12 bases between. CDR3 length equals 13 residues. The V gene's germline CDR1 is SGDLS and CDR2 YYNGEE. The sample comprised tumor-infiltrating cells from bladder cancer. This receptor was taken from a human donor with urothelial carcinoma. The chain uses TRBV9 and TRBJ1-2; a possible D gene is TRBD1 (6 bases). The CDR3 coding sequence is TGTGCCAGCAGCGCCACAGGGCGCCATGGCTACACCTTC. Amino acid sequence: CASSATGRHGYTF.